The table lists the clone carrying this T cell receptor beta chain with a few counts. This sample was taken from a study of cytomegalovirus exposure and HLA in healthy donors. The CDR3 has 16 residues. The ends lost 5 bases at V and 6 bases at J; junction bases unmatched: 11. Germline V lookup: CDR1 SGHVS, CDR2 FNYEAQ. PCR involved 60 Vbeta and 13 Jbeta primers. Data came from immunoSEQ multiplex PCR; TCRdb stores just in-frame clones and leaves some out. This table has 99,000 or so clones, around 10% appearing once. The sequence came from a man between 40 and 49 years old in good health and CMV-seropositive. This chain uses TRBV7-6 with TRBJ2-1; TRBD2 matches 9 bases. Input material: PBMCs. The chain's CDR3 is CASSPSGMSSGNEQFF. Written as DNA, the CDR3 is TGTGCCAGCAGCCCTAGCGGGATGAGTAGCGGCAATGAGCAGTTCTTC.